Described below is a single T cell receptor beta chain sequence and its context. The protocol was immunoSEQ multiplex PCR, while the TCRdb copy is restricted to in-frame clones and leaves out a portion. Found here are about 420,000 clones, approximately 90% of them singletons; the top ten hold roughly 4%. The data were obtained in a study of Ad26.COV2.S vaccination and SARS-CoV-2 variants. Background on the study: Dosing was one shot or two shots 56 days apart.

Treatment denoted: 15 to 20 received Ad26.COV2.S at low or high dose, single or two shots; roughly five received placebo; per-sample allocation not given. Sampling was performed 63 days after the first vaccine or placebo injection. V gave up 3 bases and J gave up 0 bases, with 11 bases separating them. This CDR3 is built from 15 residues. In germline, CDR1 is MNHEY, CDR2 SVGEGT. Source: peripheral blood, taken in a trial of Ad26.COV2.S vaccine versus placebo. This TCR came from a person aged 18-60 years who received the Ad26.COV2.S COVID-19 vaccine or a placebo. The chain links TRBV6-2 or TRBV6-3 to TRBJ1-1; D possibly corresponds to TRBD1 (5 bases). The CDR3 spells CASSYDGTLNTEAFF. CDR3 DNA sequence: TGTGCCAGCAGTTATGACGGGACCTTGAACACTGAAGCTTTCTTT.